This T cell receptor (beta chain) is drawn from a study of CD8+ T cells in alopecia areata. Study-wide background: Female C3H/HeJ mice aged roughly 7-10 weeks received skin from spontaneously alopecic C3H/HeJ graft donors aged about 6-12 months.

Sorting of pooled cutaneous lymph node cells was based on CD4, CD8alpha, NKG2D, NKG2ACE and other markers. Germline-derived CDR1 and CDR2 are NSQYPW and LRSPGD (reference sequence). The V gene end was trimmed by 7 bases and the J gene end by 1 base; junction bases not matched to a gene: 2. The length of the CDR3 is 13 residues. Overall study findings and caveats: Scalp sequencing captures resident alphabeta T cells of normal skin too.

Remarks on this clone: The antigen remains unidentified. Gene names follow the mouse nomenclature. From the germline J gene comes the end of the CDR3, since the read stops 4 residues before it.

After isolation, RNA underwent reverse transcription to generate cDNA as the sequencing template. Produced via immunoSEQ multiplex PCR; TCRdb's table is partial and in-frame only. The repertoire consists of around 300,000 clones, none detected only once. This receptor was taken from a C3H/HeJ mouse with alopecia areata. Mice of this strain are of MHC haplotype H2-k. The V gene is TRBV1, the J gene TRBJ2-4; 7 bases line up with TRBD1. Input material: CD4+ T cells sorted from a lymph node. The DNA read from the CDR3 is TGCACCTGCAACAGGGGTGGTCAAAAC. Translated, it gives CTCNRGGQN. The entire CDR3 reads CTCNRGGQNTLYF. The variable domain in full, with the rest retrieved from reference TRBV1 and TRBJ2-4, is VTLLEQNPRWRLVPRGQAVNLRCILKNSQYPWMSWYQQDLQKQLQWLFTLRSPGDKEVKSLPGADYLATRVTDTELRLQVANMSQGRTLYCTCNRGGQNTLYFGAGTRLSVL.